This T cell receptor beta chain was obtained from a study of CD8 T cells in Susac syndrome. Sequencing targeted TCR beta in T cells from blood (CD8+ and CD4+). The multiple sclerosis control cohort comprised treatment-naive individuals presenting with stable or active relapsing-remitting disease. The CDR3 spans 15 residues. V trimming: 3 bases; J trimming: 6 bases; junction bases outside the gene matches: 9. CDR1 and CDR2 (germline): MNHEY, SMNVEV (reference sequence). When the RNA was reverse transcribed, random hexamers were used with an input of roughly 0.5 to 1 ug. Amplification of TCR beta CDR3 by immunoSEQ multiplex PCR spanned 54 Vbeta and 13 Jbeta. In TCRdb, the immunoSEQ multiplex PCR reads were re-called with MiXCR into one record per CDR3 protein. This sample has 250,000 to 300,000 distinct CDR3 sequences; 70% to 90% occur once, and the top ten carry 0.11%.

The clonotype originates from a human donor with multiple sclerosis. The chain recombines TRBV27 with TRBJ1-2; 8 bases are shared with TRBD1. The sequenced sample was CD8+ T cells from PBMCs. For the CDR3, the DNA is TGTGCCAGCAGTTTTGTGGGGACAGGAAAGAATGGCTACACCTTC. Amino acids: CASSFVGTGKNGYTF.